This T cell receptor (beta chain) is drawn from a study of blood T cell repertoires in COVID-19. Produced via immunoSEQ multiplex PCR; TCRdb's table is partial and in-frame only. There are 120,000 to 150,000 clones in the sample; less than 90% occur only once, and roughly two fifths lies in the top ten. The germline CDR1 and CDR2 sequences are MDHEN and SYDVKM. V was clipped by 10 bases and J by 0 bases, with 16 bases between them. The CDR3 has 14 amino acids. The gene calls are TRBV28 and TRBJ2-7, with D perhaps matching TRBD2 (6 bases). This clonotype originated in a human donor in a cohort sampled during active COVID-19. Input material: peripheral blood. The CDR3 sequence is CATEEGGRSYEQYF. The CDR3 nucleotides are TGTGCCACCGAAGAGGGAGGCCGCTCCTACGAGCAGTACTTC.